This TCR beta chain comes out of a study of Graves' ophthalmopathy and Graves' hyperthyroidism. Study-level results: A classifier, a 13-signature model, separated ophthalmopathy from stable hyperthyroidism with more than 85% sensitivity and less than 83% specificity.

V shed 5 bases and J 1 base; nucleotides not matched to a gene: 7. The CDR3 is made up of 14 amino acids. Per germline, CDR1 DFQATT and CDR2 SNEGSKA (reference sequence). As the template, RNA transcripts were used to amplify TCR beta CDR3 regions. The authors performed first-round RT-PCR with HTBI primers and then a second-round multiplex PCR. TCRdb ran MiXCR on the multiplex PCR reads and lists one entry per CDR3 protein. The sample records hundreds of thousands of distinct CDR3 sequences, around 40% being singletons. The authors diagnosed from clinical symptoms, serum thyroxine, TRAb, thyroid ultrasound and orbital computed tomography. Turning to this clonotype: The antigen remains undetermined.

The chain links TRBV20-1 to TRBJ2-7, with TRBD2 identical over 8 bases. This sequence was found in an adult man with Graves' ophthalmopathy. The source material was peripheral blood. The CDR3 DNA sequence: TGCAGTGCTCCCGGCGGGGGGTGGTCCTACGAGCAGTACTTC. Amino acid sequence: CSAPGGGWSYEQYF.